This TCR beta chain comes out of a study of T-cell reconstitution after alpha-beta-depleted transplantation in children. Deletions cut 2 bases from V and 1 base from J, with 11 bases between. The CDR3 is made up of 15 amino acids. Germline assignment: CDR1 MNHEY and CDR2 SVGAGI. The TCRbeta library was prepared with unique molecular identifiers. TCRdb processed the PCR reads anew with MiXCR; each CDR3 protein has one entry. This table holds 200,000 to 250,000 distinct CDR3 sequences, about 8.8% found once. This clonotype was found many times. The sequenced sample was PBMCs from the stem cell graft donor, obtained from the stem cell graft. The TCR was taken from a human donor who donated a stem cell graft to a child with SCID. The rearrangement links TRBV6-5 to TRBJ1-1, with D perhaps TRBD1 (5 bases). In DNA, the CDR3 is TGTGCCAGCAGTTACCAGGGAAGAGGGAACACTGAAGCTTTCTTT. Amino acids: CASSYQGRGNTEAFF.